A single sample is the source of the 7 T cell receptor beta chains below, sequenced in a study of blood T cell repertoires in COVID-19 (TCRdb year 2020). Library creation used the immunoSEQ multiplex PCR assay. TCRdb took this table from immuneACCESS and kept in-frame rearrangements with V and J called. Such tables lack part of the clones; where checked against another copy, unresolved V genes explain under half of the gap, and the rest is unexplained. The sample includes roughly 300,000 clones, with about 90% observed a single time. The top ten clones comprise about 5.4% of the sample. The sequencing sample was made of PBMCs or T cells enriched from blood (not recorded which). These receptors all come from a woman younger than 45 who had recovered from COVID-19.

The V call is TRBV25-1, the J call TRBJ2-7; TRBD2 matches at 8 bases. J lost 4 bases, V lost 5 bases, and 7 bases had no gene match. The CDR3 runs 14 residues. Germline V lookup: CDR1 MGHDK, CDR2 SYGVNS. CDR3 residues: CASSLSGTPYEQYF. Here the CDR3 DNA reads TGTGCCAGCAGTCTTAGCGGGACACCATACGAGCAGTACTTC.

The chain joins TRBV6-2 or TRBV6-3 to TRBJ2-1; D is undetermined. The CDR3 is 15 amino acids. V lost 0 bases and J 8 bases, leaving 14 bases between the germline ends. Germline V CDR1 and CDR2: MNHEY, SVGEGT. The CDR3 DNA is TGTGCCAGCAGTTACTCGTTTAGAGCGCCGGATGAGCAGTTCTTC. Translating gives CASSYSFRAPDEQFF.

This clone was observed a single time. The chain links TRBV11-2 to TRBJ1-4; no firm D call. Trimming stripped 3 bases from V and 2 bases from J, with 16 bases between. The CDR3 is 17 residues long. Per germline, CDR1 SGHAT and CDR2 FQNNGV. The CDR3 coding sequence is TGTGCCAGCAGCTTCCGCCCCCGGGGTTCTACTAATGAAAAACTGTTTTTT. It codes for CASSFRPRGSTNEKLFF.

This chain uses TRBV29-1 with TRBJ1-2, with D tentatively TRBD1 (5 bases). The length of the CDR3 is 14 residues. V lost 4 bases and J 0 bases, leaving 12 bases between the germline ends. Per the germline V gene, CDR1 is SQVTM and CDR2 is ANQGSEA. DNA for the CDR3: TGCAGCGTTGCCCCTAGACAGTCTAACTATGGCTACACCTTC. Translating it yields CSVAPRQSNYGYTF.

Notes on this clone: Other nucleotide sequences from this sample produce the same CDR3. The chain combines TRBV3-1 (or the pseudogene TRBV3-2) with TRBJ2-5; possibly TRBD2 for D (5 bases). This CDR3 has 13 amino acids. CDR1 is LGHDT, CDR2 YNNKEL, per germline (reference sequence). Trimming took 1 base from V and 4 from J, leaving 7 bases between them. The CDR3: CASSQGRGETQYF. As DNA, the CDR3 is TGTGCCAGCAGCCAAGGACGGGGAGAGACCCAGTACTTC.

V is TRBV19 and J is TRBJ1-3; D gene unclear. Germline values: CDR1 LNHDA, CDR2 SQIVND (reference sequence). This CDR3 spans 16 amino acids. Trimming pared 3 bases from V and 1 base from J, leaving 13 bases between. The CDR3 protein is CASSIFWAGSGNTIYF. CDR3 nucleotide sequence: TGTGCCAGTAGTATCTTTTGGGCTGGATCTGGAAACACCATATATTTT.

This chain joins TRBV2 and TRBJ2-3; weak D call: TRBD2 (5 bases). CDR3 length: 13 residues. Germline lookup yields CDR1 SNHLY and CDR2 FYNNEI. V was shortened by 7 bases and J by 2 bases, with 10 bases between the two germline ends. CDR3 in DNA: TGTGCCAGCACCGGGGAAACCACAGATACGCAGTATTTT. Translated, it gives CASTGETTDTQYF.